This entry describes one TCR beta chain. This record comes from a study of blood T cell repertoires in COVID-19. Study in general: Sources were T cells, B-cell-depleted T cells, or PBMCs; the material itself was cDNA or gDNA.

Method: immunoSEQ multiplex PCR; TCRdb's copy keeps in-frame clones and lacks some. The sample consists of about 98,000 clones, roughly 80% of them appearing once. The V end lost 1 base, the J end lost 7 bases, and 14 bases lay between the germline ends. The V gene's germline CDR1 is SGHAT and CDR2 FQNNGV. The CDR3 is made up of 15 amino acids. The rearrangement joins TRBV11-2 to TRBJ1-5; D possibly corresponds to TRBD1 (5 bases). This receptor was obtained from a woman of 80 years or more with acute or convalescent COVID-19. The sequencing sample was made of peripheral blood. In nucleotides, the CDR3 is TGTGCCAGCAGCTTAGTTAGTTGGGGCGTGCAGCCCCAGCATTTT. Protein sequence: CASSLVSWGVQPQHF.